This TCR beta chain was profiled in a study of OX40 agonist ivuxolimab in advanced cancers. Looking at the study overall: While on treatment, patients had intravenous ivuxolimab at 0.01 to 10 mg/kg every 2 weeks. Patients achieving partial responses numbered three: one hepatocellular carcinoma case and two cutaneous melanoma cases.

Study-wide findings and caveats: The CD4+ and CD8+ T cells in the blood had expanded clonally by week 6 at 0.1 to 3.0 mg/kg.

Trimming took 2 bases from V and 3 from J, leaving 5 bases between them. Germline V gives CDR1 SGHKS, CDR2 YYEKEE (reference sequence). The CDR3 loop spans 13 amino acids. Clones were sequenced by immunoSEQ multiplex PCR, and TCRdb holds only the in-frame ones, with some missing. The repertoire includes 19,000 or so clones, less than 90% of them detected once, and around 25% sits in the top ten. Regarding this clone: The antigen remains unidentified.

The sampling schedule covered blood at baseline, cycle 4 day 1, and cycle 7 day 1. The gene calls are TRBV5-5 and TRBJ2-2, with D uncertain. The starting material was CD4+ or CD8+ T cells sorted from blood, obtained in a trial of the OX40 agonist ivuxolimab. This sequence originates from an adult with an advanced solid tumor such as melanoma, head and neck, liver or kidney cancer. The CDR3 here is CASSFGDTGELFF. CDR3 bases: TGTGCCAGCAGCTTCGGAGACACCGGGGAGCTGTTTTTT.